The clone carrying this T cell receptor (beta chain) has only a few counts. The time point denotes: newly diagnosed GD, antithyroid drugs for less than 3 months. With RNA extracted from PBMCs as input, the TCR library was made. The data are from a study of regulatory T cells in long-lasting Graves disease. V was clipped by 5 bases and J by 2 bases; unmatched bases: 11. The CDR3 is made up of 15 amino acids. Per germline, CDR1 DFQATT and CDR2 SNEGSKA (reference sequence). Relying on iRepertoire HTBI primers and Arm-PCR of CDR3 regions, the team built TCR beta libraries. TCRdb processed the multiplex PCR reads anew with MiXCR; each CDR3 protein has one entry. The sample contains around 230,000 distinct CDR3 sequences, around 16% of which appear only once.

Sequenced here: peripheral blood mononuclear cells (PBMCs), sampled at new diagnosis, from a patient treated with antithyroid drugs. This chain uses TRBV20-1 with TRBJ2-7, with 8 bases lining up with TRBD1. The clonotype comes from a female donor with Graves disease. This chain's CDR3 is CSAGSGTGGTYEQYF. The CDR3 DNA reads TGCAGTGCTGGTTCCGGGACAGGAGGTACCTACGAGCAGTACTTC.